The source of this TCR beta chain is a study of shared clonotypes between healthy human individuals. The length of the CDR3 is 14 residues. Trimming cost V 6 bases and J 5 bases, with 13 bases left between them. Germline-derived CDR1 and CDR2 are LNHDA and SQIVND (reference sequence). Generated by immunoSEQ multiplex PCR, the TCRdb table keeps only in-frame clones and is missing some. Of approximately 980,000 clones listed, approximately 80% are singletons. This sequence originates from a man younger than 35 in good health. Sequencing was performed on memory CD4+ T cells sorted from blood. Subset indicated: CD45RA-negative fraction. The chain links TRBV19 to TRBJ2-2; D perhaps matches TRBD1 (6 bases). CDR3: CASRVLGATGELFF. CDR3 in DNA: TGTGCCAGTAGGGTATTGGGGGCGACCGGGGAGCTGTTTTTT.